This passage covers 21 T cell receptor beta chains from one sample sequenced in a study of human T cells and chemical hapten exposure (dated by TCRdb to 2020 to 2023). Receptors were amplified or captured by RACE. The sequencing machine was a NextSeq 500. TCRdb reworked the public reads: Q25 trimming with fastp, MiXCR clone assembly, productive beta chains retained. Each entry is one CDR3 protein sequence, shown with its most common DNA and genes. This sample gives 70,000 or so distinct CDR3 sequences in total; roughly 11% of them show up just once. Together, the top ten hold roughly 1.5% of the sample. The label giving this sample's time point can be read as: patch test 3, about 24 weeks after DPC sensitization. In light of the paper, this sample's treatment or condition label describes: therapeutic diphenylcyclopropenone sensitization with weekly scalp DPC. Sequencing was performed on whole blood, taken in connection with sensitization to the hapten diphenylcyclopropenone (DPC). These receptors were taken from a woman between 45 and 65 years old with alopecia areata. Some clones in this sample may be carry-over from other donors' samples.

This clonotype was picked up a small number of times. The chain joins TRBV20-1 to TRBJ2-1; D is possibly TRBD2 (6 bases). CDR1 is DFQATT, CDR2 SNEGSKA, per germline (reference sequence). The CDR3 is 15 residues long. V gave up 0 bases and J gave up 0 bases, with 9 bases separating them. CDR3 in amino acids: CSARETGSSYNEQFF. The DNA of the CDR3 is TGCAGTGCTAGAGAGACCGGGAGCTCCTACAATGAGCAGTTCTTC.

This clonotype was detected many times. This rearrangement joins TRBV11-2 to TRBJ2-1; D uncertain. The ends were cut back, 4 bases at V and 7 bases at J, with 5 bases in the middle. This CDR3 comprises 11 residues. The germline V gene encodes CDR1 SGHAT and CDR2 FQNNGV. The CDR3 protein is CASSYLNEQFF. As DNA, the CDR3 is TGTGCCAGCAGCTACCTAAATGAGCAGTTCTTC. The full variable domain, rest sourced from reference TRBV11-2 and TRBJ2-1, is EAGVAQSPRYKIIEKRQSVAFWCNPISGHATLYWYQQILGQGPKLLIQFQNNGVVDDSQLPKDRFSAERLKGVDSTLKIQPAKLEDSAVYLCASSYLNEQFFGPGTRLTVL.

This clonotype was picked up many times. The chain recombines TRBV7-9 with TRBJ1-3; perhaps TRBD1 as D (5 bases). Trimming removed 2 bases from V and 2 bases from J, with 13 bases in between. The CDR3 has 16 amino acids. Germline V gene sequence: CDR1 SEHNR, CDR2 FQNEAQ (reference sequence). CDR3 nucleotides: TGTGCCAGCAGCTTACAGGGAGCTATTGCTGGAAACACCATATATTTT. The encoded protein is CASSLQGAIAGNTIYF.

The CDR3: CASRSGTSADTQYF. For the CDR3, the DNA is TGCGCCAGCAGGTCCGGGACGTCGGCAGATACGCAGTATTTT. V and J are TRBV5-1 and TRBJ2-3; D might be TRBD1 or TRBD2, each matching 5 bases. CDR3 length: 14 residues. Trimming cost V 5 bases and J 4 bases, with 14 bases left between them. Per the germline V gene, CDR1 is SGHRS and CDR2 is YFSETQ.

The CDR3 protein is CASSPKLYF. CDR3 bases: TGTGCCAGCAGCCCTAAATTGTACTTC. This chain uses TRBV28 with TRBJ2-4; no clear D. The CDR3 consists of 9 residues. In germline, CDR1 is MDHEN, CDR2 SYDVKM. The germline V and J ends were trimmed by 6 bases and 15 bases, with 9 bases remaining between them.

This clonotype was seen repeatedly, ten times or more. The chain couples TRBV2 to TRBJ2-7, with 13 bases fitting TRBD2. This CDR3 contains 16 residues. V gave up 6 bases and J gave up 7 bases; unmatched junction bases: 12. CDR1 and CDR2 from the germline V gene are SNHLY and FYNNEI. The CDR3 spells CASRGLAGVQSGEQYF. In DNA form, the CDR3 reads TGTGCCAGCAGAGGACTAGCGGGAGTTCAGAGCGGGGAGCAGTACTTC.

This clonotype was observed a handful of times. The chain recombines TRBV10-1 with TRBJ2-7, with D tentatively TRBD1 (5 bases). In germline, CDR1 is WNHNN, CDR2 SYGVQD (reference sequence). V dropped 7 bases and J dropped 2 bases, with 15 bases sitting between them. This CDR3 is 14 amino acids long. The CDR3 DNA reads TGCGCCAGCACAGTAAACGACAGTGCCTACGAGCAGTACTTC. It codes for CASTVNDSAYEQYF.

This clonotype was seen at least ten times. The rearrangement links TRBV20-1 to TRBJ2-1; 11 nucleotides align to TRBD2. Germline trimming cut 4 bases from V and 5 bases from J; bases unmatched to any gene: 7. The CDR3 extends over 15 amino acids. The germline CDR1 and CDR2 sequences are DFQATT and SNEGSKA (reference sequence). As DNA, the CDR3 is TGCAGTGCTACAAGGGGACTAGCGGAACACAATGAGCAGTTCTTC. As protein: CSATRGLAEHNEQFF.

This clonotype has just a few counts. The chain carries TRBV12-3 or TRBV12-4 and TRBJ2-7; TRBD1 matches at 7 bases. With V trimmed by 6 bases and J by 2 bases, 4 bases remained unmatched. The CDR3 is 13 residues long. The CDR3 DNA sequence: TGTGCCAGCAGAAACCAGGGGGCCTACGAGCAGTACTTC. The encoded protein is CASRNQGAYEQYF.

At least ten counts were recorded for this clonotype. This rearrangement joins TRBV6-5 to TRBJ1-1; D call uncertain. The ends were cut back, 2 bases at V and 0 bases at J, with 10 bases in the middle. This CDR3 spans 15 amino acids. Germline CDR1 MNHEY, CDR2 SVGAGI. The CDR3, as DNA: TGTGCCAGCAGTTACGGGCGGTACATGAACACTGAAGCTTTCTTT. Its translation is CASSYGRYMNTEAFF.

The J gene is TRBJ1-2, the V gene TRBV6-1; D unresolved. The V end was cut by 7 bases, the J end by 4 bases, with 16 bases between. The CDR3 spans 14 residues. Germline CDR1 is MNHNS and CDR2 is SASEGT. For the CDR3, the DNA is TGTGCCAGCACCCGGGCCTACCTCATCTATGGCTACACCTTC. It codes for CASTRAYLIYGYTF.

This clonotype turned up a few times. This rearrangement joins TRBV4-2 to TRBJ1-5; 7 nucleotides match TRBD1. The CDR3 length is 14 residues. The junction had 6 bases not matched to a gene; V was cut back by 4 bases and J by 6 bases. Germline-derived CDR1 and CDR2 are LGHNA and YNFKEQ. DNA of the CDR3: TGTGCCAGCAGCCGGGACAGAGGGGGTCAGCCCCAGCATTTT. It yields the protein CASSRDRGGQPQHF.

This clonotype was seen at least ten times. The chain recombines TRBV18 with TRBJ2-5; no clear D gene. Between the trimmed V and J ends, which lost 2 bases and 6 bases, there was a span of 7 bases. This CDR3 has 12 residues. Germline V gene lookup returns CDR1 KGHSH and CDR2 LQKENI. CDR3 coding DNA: TGTGCCAGCTCACCAAATTTAAAGACCCAGTACTTC. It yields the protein CASSPNLKTQYF.

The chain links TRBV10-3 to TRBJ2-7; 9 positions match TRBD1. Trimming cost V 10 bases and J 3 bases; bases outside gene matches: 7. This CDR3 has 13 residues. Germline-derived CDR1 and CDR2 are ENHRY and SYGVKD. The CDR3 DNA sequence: TGTGCCAGTACCGGGACAGGGTACTACGAGCAGTACTTC. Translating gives CASTGTGYYEQYF.

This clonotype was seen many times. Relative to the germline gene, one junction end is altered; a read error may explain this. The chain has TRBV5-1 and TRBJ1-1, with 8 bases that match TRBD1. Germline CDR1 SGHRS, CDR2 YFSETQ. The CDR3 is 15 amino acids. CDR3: CASSLAGQGNTEVFF. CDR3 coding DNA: TGCGCCAGCAGCTTGGCCGGACAGGGAAACACTGAAGTTTTCTTT.

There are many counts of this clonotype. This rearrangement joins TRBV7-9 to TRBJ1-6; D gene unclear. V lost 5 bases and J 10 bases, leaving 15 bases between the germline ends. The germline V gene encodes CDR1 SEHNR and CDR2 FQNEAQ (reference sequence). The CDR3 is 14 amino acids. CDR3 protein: CASSPPIGGSPLHF. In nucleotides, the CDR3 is TGTGCCAGCAGCCCGCCGATAGGAGGCTCACCCCTCCACTTT. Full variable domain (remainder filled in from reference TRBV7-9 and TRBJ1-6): DTGVSQNPRHKITKRGQNVTFRCDPISEHNRLYWYRQTLGQGPEFLTYFQNEAQLEKSRLLSDRFSAERPKGSFSTLEIQRTEQGDSAMYLCASSPPIGGSPLHFGNGTRLTVT.

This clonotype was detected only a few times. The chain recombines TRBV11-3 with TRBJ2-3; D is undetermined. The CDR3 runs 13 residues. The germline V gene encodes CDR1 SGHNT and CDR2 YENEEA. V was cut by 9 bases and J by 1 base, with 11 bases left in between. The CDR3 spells CASGLTGTDTQYF. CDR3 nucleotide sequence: TGTGCCAGTGGCCTGACGGGCACAGATACGCAGTATTTT.

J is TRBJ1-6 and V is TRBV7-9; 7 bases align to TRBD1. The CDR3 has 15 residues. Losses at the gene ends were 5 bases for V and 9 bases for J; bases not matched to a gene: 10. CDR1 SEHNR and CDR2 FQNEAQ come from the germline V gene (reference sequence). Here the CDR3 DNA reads TGTGCCAGCAGCCCAGGGGGGGAAGATGGTTCACCCCTCCACTTT. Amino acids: CASSPGGEDGSPLHF.

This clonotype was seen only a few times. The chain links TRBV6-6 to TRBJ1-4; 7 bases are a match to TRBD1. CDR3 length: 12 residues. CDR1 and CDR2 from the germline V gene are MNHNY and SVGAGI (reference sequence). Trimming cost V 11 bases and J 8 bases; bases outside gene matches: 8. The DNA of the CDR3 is TGTGCCTGCACAGGGGCAGGAGAAAAACTGTTTTTT. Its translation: CACTGAGEKLFF.

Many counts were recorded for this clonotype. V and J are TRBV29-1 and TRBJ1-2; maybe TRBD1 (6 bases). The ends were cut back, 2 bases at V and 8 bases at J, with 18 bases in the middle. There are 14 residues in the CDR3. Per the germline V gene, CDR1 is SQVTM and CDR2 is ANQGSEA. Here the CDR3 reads CSVESLRGASGYTF. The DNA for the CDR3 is TGCAGCGTTGAAAGCCTTCGGGGGGCGAGCGGCTACACCTTC.

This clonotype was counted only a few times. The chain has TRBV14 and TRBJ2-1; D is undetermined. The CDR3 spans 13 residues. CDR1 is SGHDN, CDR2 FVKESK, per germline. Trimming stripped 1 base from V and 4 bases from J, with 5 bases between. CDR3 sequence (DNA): TGTGCCAGCAGCCAAGTGTTATACAATGAGCAGTTCTTC. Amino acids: CASSQVLYNEQFF.